These 23 T cell receptor beta chains originate from one sample sequenced in a study of blood T cells in healthy people across ages. It was with a sample-barcoded 5' primer and a J-beta primer mix that a second PCR of roughly 7 to 12 cycles was run. TCRdb called the 5' RACE reads again in MiXCR, with one record for every CDR3 protein. This table holds roughly 680,000 distinct CDR3 sequences, roughly 21% found once. The sequenced material came from blood. These receptors were taken from a man aged 65 to 79 in good health.

This rearrangement joins TRBV6-6 to TRBJ2-5, with 10 bases lining up with TRBD2. The J call may be in error: the DNA end matches TRBJ2-1 better. The CDR3 spans 15 residues. The germline V gene encodes CDR1 MNHNY and CDR2 SVGAGI (reference sequence). Written as DNA, the CDR3 is TGTGCCAGCAGAGACCTAGCGGGAGAAAGGGCTGAGCAGTTCTTC. The encoded protein is CASRDLAGERAEQFF.

The chain couples TRBV29-1 to TRBJ2-2, with TRBD1 identical over 10 bases. Looked up from germline, CDR1 is SQVTM and CDR2 is ANQGSEA. The CDR3 covers 15 residues. Unmatched junction bases numbered 11, after V lost 6 bases and J lost 7 bases. The CDR3 bases are TGCAGCGTAAAAGACACCGACAGGGGGCTCGGGGAGCTGTTTTTT. Amino acid sequence: CSVKDTDRGLGELFF.

This clonotype was counted at least ten times. The rearrangement joins TRBV29-1 to TRBJ2-5, with TRBD1 matching 7 bases. The germline V gene encodes CDR1 SQVTM and CDR2 ANQGSEA. Losses at the gene ends were 7 bases for V and 2 bases for J; bases not matched to a gene: 4. The CDR3 runs to 12 residues. CDR3 coding DNA: TGCAGCGCGCTGGGACAGCAAGAGACCCAGTACTTC. This codes for CSALGQQETQYF.

The chain carries TRBV6-5 and TRBJ2-3; 13 nucleotides line up with TRBD2. V shed 0 bases and J 4 bases; nucleotides not matched to a gene: 1. Per germline, CDR1 MNHEY and CDR2 SVGAGI. CDR3 length: 16 amino acids. The CDR3 sequence: CASSYSGTSGADTQYF. CDR3 sequence (DNA): TGTGCCAGCAGTTACTCCGGGACTAGCGGGGCAGATACGCAGTATTTT.

This clonotype appeared many times. The chain has TRBV5-5 and TRBJ1-1; D ambiguous. Germline V gene sequence: CDR1 SGHKS, CDR2 YYEKEE (reference sequence). CDR3 size: 14 residues. Trimming shortened V by 0 bases and J by 3 bases, and 9 bases separated the two germline ends. This CDR3 is CASSLALSHTEAFF. The CDR3 DNA reads as TGTGCCAGCAGCTTGGCGTTGTCCCACACTGAAGCTTTCTTT.

The chain is built from TRBV10-3 and TRBJ2-3; 12 nucleotides match TRBD2. The V segment lost 2 bases and the J segment 2 bases; nucleotides outside the gene matches: 8. The CDR3 length is 18 residues. Looked up from germline, CDR1 is ENHRY and CDR2 is SYGVKD. The CDR3 spells CAISEGTSGSLYTDTQYF. CDR3 DNA: TGTGCCATCAGTGAGGGGACTAGCGGGTCTCTTTACACAGATACGCAGTATTTT.

This clonotype was detected only a few times. The chain links TRBV10-3 to TRBJ2-1; possibly TRBD2 for D (5 bases). Germline CDR1 and CDR2: ENHRY and SYGVKD. Trimming pared 2 bases from V and 0 bases from J, leaving 11 bases between. The CDR3 is 16 amino acids. The CDR3 DNA sequence: TGTGCCATCAGTGAGAGAGGACTTAGCTCCTACAATGAGCAGTTCTTC. Its protein is CAISERGLSSYNEQFF.

As concerns this clonotype: One junction end disagrees with the germline gene, perhaps due to a read error. The gene calls are TRBV6-1 and TRBJ1-5; the D is unclear. Germline CDR1 MNHNS, CDR2 SASEGT. The CDR3 loop spans 14 amino acids. In DNA form, the CDR3 reads TGTGCCAGCACTGATGCGGCGAGCAATCAGCCCCAGCACTTT. Its protein product is CASTDAASNQPQHF.

In its sample, this clonotype was seen a few times. This chain links TRBV7-9 with TRBJ1-1; 9 positions match TRBD1. Trimming cost V 5 bases and J 6 bases; bases outside gene matches: 4. There are 13 residues in the CDR3. Per germline, CDR1 SEHNR and CDR2 FQNEAQ (reference sequence). Here the CDR3 DNA reads TGTGCCAGCAGCGCGACAGGGGGAGCTGAAGCTTTCTTT. Protein sequence: CASSATGGAEAFF.

This clonotype showed up just a few times. This rearrangement joins TRBV7-9 to TRBJ2-1, with a tentative D call TRBD2 (6 bases). Deletions cut 2 bases from V and 3 bases from J, with 14 bases between. The CDR3 spans 16 residues. The V gene's germline CDR1 is SEHNR and CDR2 FQNEAQ (reference sequence). The chain's CDR3 is CASSLYYGGGYNEQFF. CDR3 DNA sequence: TGTGCCAGCAGCTTATACTACGGGGGAGGCTACAATGAGCAGTTCTTC.

This clonotype was seen only a few times. The J gene is TRBJ2-2, the V gene TRBV14, with TRBD2 as a possible D gene (5 bases). This CDR3 contains 15 residues. CDR1 and CDR2 from the germline V gene are SGHDN and FVKESK. Between the trimmed V and J ends, which lost 0 bases and 0 bases, there was a span of 5 bases. CDR3 residues: CASSQDGTNTGELFF. CDR3 DNA sequence: TGTGCCAGCAGCCAAGACGGGACGAACACCGGGGAGCTGTTTTTT.

This clonotype has just a few counts. This sequence joins TRBV12-3 or TRBV12-4 and TRBJ2-5, with D perhaps assigned TRBD1 or TRBD2 (5 bases each). This CDR3 is built from 17 residues. V was pared by 0 bases and J by 4 bases, with 18 bases between. The CDR3 sequence: CASSLALGNWGTETQYF. The DNA of the CDR3 is TGTGCCAGCAGTTTAGCGCTGGGAAATTGGGGGACAGAGACCCAGTACTTC.

The chain couples TRBV20-1 to TRBJ2-3; TRBD2 agrees at 13 bases. The CDR3 is 17 residues long. V lost 5 bases, J lost 3 bases, and 11 bases stayed unmatched. The germline CDR1 and CDR2 sequences are DFQATT and SNEGSKA (reference sequence). In DNA form, the CDR3 reads TGCAGTGCTCTGGGGACTAGCGGGATGCGGGGAACAGATACGCAGTATTTT. Translated: CSALGTSGMRGTDTQYF.

The chain couples TRBV20-1 to TRBJ2-1; 10 positions match TRBD2. The J call may not be correct, given that the DNA end is closer to TRBJ2-7. There are 14 residues in the CDR3. Germline V CDR1 and CDR2: DFQATT, SNEGSKA (reference sequence). DNA of the CDR3: TGCAGTGCCCCCCTAGCGGGAGAAGGCTACGAGCAGTACTTC. Amino acid sequence: CSAPLAGEGYEQYF.

The chain couples TRBV7-8 to TRBJ2-1; tentatively, D is TRBD1 or TRBD2 (5 bases each). CDR3 size: 16 residues. Germline loops: CDR1 SGHVS, CDR2 FQNEAQ. Between the trimmed V and J ends, which lost 2 bases and 8 bases, there was a span of 19 bases. CDR3 in DNA: TGTGCCAGCAGCTTATCCGGGACCTTTTACGGTGATGAGCAGTTCTTC. Protein sequence: CASSLSGTFYGDEQFF. Looking up the rest from reference TRBV7-8 and TRBJ2-1 gives the full variable domain: GAGVSQSPRYKVAKRGQDVALRCDPISGHVSLFWYQQALGQGPEFLTYFQNEAQLDKSGLPSDRFFAERPEGSVSTLKIQRTQQEDSAVYLCASSLSGTFYGDEQFFGPGTRLTVL.

The chain links TRBV7-6 to TRBJ2-5; 9 bases match TRBD2. From germline, CDR1 is SGHVS and CDR2 FNYEAQ. The CDR3 runs to 16 residues. Germline trimming cut 2 bases from V and 0 bases from J; bases unmatched to any gene: 4. CDR3 in DNA: TGTGCCAGCAGCTTACGGACTAGCGACTACCAAGAGACCCAGTACTTC. Translated: CASSLRTSDYQETQYF. Full variable domain (remainder filled in from reference TRBV7-6 and TRBJ2-5): GAGVSQSPRYKVTKRGQDVALRCDPISGHVSLYWYRQALGQGPEFLTYFNYEAQQDKSGLPNDRFSAERPEGSISTLTIQRTEQRDSAMYRCASSLRTSDYQETQYFGPGTRLLVL.

This clonotype was counted ten times or more. The chain recombines TRBV2 with TRBJ2-2, with 10 bases identical to TRBD2. Germline V CDR1 and CDR2: SNHLY, FYNNEI. The ends lost 5 bases at V and 0 bases at J; junction bases unmatched: 6. The length of the CDR3 is 17 residues. The CDR3 sequence: CASSMPTSGPNTGELFF. As DNA, the CDR3 is TGTGCCAGCAGTATGCCGACTAGCGGGCCGAACACCGGGGAGCTGTTTTTT.

This clonotype was seen many times. This chain connects TRBV25-1 to TRBJ2-4; the D gene is possibly TRBD1 (6 bases). The CDR3 is 15 amino acids. The V end was cut by 4 bases, the J end by 0 bases, with 10 bases between. Per the germline V gene, CDR1 is MGHDK and CDR2 is SYGVNS. DNA for the CDR3: TGTGCCAGCAGTGGGACAGCTCTAGCCAAAAACATTCAGTACTTC. As protein: CASSGTALAKNIQYF.

The chain combines TRBV5-1 with TRBJ2-7, with a tentative D call TRBD2 (6 bases). CDR1 is SGHRS, CDR2 YFSETQ, per germline. The V end was cut by 2 bases, the J end by 3 bases, with 9 bases between. The CDR3 runs 13 residues. CDR3 DNA: TGCGCCAGCAGCTTATGGACTAACTACGAGCAGTACTTC. This encodes CASSLWTNYEQYF.

In this sample, this clonotype turned up a few times. The chain carries TRBV6-2 or TRBV6-3 and TRBJ2-7, with D unclear. The CDR3 covers 14 residues. Germline values: CDR1 MNHEY, CDR2 SVGEGT. Trimming stripped 4 bases from V and 0 bases from J, with 10 bases between. The CDR3 coding sequence is TGTGCCAGCAGTTCGACCCTGAGCTCCTACGAGCAGTACTTC. This gives the protein CASSSTLSSYEQYF.

This clonotype was counted only a few times. Here the CDR3 DNA reads TGTGCCAGCAGCTTACGACACGGGACCCCCCGTTCGGATGAGCAGTTCTTC. Translating gives CASSLRHGTPRSDEQFF. The chain has TRBV7-9 and TRBJ2-1; D tentatively reads TRBD1 or TRBD2 (5 bases each). Per the germline V gene, CDR1 is SEHNR and CDR2 is FQNEAQ (reference sequence). Trimming removed 2 bases at V and 8 bases at J, with 22 bases between. The length of the CDR3 is 17 residues.

This clonotype has just a few counts. The chain links TRBV12-3 or TRBV12-4 to TRBJ2-7; unclear D gene. Trimming left V 3 bases short and J 3 bases short, with 6 bases between. The CDR3 has 12 residues. CDR3 in amino acids: CASSLNIYEQYF. In DNA, the CDR3 is TGTGCCAGCAGTTTGAACATCTACGAGCAGTACTTC.

This clonotype was counted a few times. The chain employs TRBV5-6 and TRBJ2-5; 9 bases align to TRBD2. Germline CDR1 SGHDT, CDR2 YYEEEE. The CDR3 runs to 15 residues. V shed 3 bases, J shed 5 bases, and the junction held 8 bases outside the gene matches. The CDR3 nucleotides are TGTGCCAGCAGCTCTTATAGCGGGAGTTGGGAGACCCAGTACTTC. Its protein product is CASSSYSGSWETQYF. The variable domain in full, completed from reference TRBV5-6 and TRBJ2-5, reads DAGVTQSPTHLIKTRGQQVTLRCSPKSGHDTVSWYQQALGQGPQFIFQYYEEEERQRGNFPDRFSGHQFPNYSSELNVNALLLGDSALYLCASSSYSGSWETQYFGPGTRLLVL.